This note documents a single T cell receptor (beta chain) sequence. This clonotype was picked up many times. Its antigen remains unidentified. No base quality values were provided; no much bigger clone lies one nucleotide off. Taken from the germline V gene, the CDR1 and CDR2 loops are MNHNS and SASEGT. Including cysteine and phenylalanine, the CDR3 has 13 amino acids. Kept here is only the CDR3 DNA, which spans 39 bases and is read in frame from base 1. Relative to germline, V is missing 3 bases and J is missing 11 bases, with 6 bases of the junction outside any gene match. This record comes from a study of Graves' ophthalmopathy and Graves' hyperthyroidism listed by TCRdb under 2018. Regarding the study in general: Peripheral blood was collected before any treatment was given, at the time of initial diagnosis. Following sampling, methimazole starting at 30 mg daily was administered to hyperthyroidism patients, and high-dose intravenous methylprednisolone was administered to ophthalmopathy patients. To explore V-J signatures that separate ophthalmopathy from hyperthyroidism, a discovery set of approximately 100 patients was enrolled, consisting of more than 40 with ophthalmopathy and approximately 60 with stable hyperthyroidism. The 100 discovery patients were randomly split 7:3 into training and test sets. The independent validation cohort included about 20 hyperthyroidism patients plus 17 patients who later progressed from hyperthyroidism to ophthalmopathy. In total, 135 blood samples were TCR-sequenced: some 40 ophthalmopathy, some 75 hyperthyroidism and approximately 17 hyperthyroidism-to-ophthalmopathy patients. In about six hyperthyroidism patients, the T-cell repertoire of thyroid tissue was compared with the T-cell repertoire of blood. To tell Graves' ophthalmopathy apart from Graves' hyperthyroidism, and to predict which patients would progress to ophthalmopathy, the study relied on TCR beta repertoire signatures.

Hyperthyroidism was considered stable if no progression to ophthalmopathy occurred within 18 months of follow-up. Patients with hyperthyroidism were aged 18 to 65 years, had been newly diagnosed, and had a disease duration of less than 2 months. Anyone with other autoimmune diseases, uncontrolled infections, pregnancy or lactation was excluded from the study. Diagnosis relied on clinical symptoms, serum thyroxine, TRAb, thyroid ultrasound and orbital computed tomography. PBMCs were isolated from around 10 ml of fresh peripheral blood by Ficoll-Paque density gradient centrifugation. Trizol reagent was used to extract the total RNA, and its quality was then checked on an Agilent 2100 Bioanalyzer. Study-wide conclusions, independent of this receptor: In validation, the model predicted ophthalmopathy progression with over 60% sensitivity and 72% to 80% specificity; 12 predicted patients were CT-confirmed with GO in a median of around 6 months. Most expanded thyroid clonotypes with frequency above 0.001 were also detected in blood, suggesting blood repertoires may reflect the thyroid immune response. Sample size was not predetermined statistically, and investigators were not blinded to group allocation. In cross-validation, the 13-signature model distinguished ophthalmopathy from stable hyperthyroidism with approximately 90% sensitivity and about 81% specificity, while in the test set the corresponding values were about 79% and 69%.

TCR beta CDR3 regions were amplified from RNA transcripts for repertoire sequencing. The first round of RT-PCR was done with HTBI primers and the Qiagen OneStep RT-PCR kit, and was followed by a second round of multiplex PCR, then size selection and purification. Sequencing of the libraries was carried out on an Illumina HiSeq2000 in paired-end mode with 100 bp reads. The authors processed their data as follows. Reads were processed with SOAPnuke, discarding reads with adapters, uncalled bases, mean Phred below 15, or no exact constant-primer or identifier match. COPE v1.2.5 was used to merge the high-quality paired reads. Clonotypes were defined as unique nucleotide sequences and were aligned to IMGT TRB V, D and J references using MiTCR v1.1. The analysis was limited to V-J combinations with a frequency above 0.0001, which together covered roughly 99% of the repertoires. For each V-J combination, a TCR clonal expansion and chaos score was defined as the ratio of F50 clonal expansion to chaos observed in the TCRdist matrix. Features were reduced by Welch's t-statistics and random forest to 10 to 15 V-J combinations, which fed a naive Bayes classifier. The similarity between thyroid and blood repertoires was quantified using the Morisita-Horn index. In TCRdb, the public reads were trimmed at Q25 with fastp and aligned with MiXCR, with productive beta chains retained. Rows with one shared CDR3 protein collapse into an entry with the most common genes and DNA. The V and J calls were not made by the authors but by TCRdb's processing. This sample lists fewer than 650,000 distinct CDR3 sequences; 20% to 25% were detected once. The ten largest clonotypes hold roughly 7.4% of the sample.

The sequenced sample consisted of peripheral blood. The clonotype originates from a woman aged 18-30 years with stable Graves' hyperthyroidism. Some clones in this sample may be carry-over from other donors' samples. Donor details come from another sample of the same person, matched by shared clones. The chain joins TRBV6-1 to TRBJ1-5, and 8 bases in between align with TRBD1. The DNA is as follows: TGTGCCAGCAGTGAGACAGGGGTATCCGCCCAGCATTTT. Protein translation: CASSETGVSAQHF.